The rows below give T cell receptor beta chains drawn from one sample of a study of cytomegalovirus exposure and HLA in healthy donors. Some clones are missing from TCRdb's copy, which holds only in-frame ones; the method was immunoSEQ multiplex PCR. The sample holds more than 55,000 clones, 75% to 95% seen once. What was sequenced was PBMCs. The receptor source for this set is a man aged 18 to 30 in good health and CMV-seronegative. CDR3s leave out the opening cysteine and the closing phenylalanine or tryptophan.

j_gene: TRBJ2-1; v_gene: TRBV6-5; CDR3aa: ASRGTSGLHEQF
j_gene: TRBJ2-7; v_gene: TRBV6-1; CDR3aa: ASSVAGEQY
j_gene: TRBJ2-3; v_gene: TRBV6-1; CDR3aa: ASITNGGRGDTQY
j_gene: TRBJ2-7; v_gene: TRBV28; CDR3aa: ASSSATGAEGEQY
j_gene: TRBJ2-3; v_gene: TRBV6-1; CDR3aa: ASSEWGQSPRLDTQY
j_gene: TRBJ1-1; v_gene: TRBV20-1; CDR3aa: SARDLSEAF
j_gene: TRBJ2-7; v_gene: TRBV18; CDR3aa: ASSLGTLYEQY
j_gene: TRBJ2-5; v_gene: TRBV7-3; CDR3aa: ASSSGQGRTQY
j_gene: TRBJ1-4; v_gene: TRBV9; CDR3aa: ASSTGTGATNEKLF
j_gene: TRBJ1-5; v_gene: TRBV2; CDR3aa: ASSEVRVGQPQH
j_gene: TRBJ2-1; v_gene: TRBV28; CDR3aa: ASSSPGTGHNEQF
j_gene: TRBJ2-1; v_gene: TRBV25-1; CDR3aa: ASSDYGGNEQF
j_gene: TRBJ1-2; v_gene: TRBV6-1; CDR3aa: ASRERPEAYGYT
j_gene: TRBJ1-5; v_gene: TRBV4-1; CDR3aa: ASSQEIQQGARQPQH
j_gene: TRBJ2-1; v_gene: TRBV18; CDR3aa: ASSLTGGSSYNEQF
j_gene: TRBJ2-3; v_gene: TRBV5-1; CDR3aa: ASSYVKRAFTDTQY
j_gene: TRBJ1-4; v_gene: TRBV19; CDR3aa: ASRARGSDEKLF
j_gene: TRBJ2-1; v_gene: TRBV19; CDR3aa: ASMRGGILGSSYNEQF
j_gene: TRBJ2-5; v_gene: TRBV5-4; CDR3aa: ASSLGLAGETQY
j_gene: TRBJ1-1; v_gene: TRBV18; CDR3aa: ASSRRGATEAF
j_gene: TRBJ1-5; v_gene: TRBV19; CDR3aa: ASSVSMGFQPQH
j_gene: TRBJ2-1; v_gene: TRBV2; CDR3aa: ASSPRLAKPPEQF
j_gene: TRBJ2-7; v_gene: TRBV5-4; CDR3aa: ASSRAGGSYEQY
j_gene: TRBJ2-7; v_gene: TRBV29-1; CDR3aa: SVRQGAYEQY
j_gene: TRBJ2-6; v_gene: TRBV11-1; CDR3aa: ASSLGPGANVLT
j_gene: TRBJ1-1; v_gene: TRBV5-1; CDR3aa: ASSWSQANTEAF
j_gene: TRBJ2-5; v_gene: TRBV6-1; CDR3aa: ASSEGTARKETQY
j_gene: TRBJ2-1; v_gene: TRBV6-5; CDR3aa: ATRRRGLNNEQF
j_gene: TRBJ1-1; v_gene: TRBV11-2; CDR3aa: ASSRRVRNTEAF
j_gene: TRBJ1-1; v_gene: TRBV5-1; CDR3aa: ASSLVMGGDSTEAF
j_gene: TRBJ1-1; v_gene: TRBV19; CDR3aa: ASSIGGGAGAEAF
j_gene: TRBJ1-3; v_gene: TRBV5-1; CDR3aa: ASSLVPDTRNTIY
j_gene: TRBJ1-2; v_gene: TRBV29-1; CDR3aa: SVPDRGVGGYT
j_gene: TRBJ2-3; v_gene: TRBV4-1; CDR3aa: ASSQASGSRTDTQY
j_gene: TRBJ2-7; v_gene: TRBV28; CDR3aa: ASNPGQGMSPTYEQY
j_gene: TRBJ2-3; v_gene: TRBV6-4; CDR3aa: ASSDTAGGTDTQY
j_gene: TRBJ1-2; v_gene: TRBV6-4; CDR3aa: ASSDSGDSYGYT
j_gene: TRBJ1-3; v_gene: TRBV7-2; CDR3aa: ASSRDRRASGNTIY
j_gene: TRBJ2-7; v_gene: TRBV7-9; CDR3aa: ASSLEGLAGGEQY
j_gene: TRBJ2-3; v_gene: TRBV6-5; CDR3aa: ASRKQASTDTQY
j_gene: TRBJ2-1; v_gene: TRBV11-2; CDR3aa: ASSPRPGRGMDEQF
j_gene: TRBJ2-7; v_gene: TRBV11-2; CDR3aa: ASSLDWSSYEQY
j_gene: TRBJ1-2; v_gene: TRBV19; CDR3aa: ASSSTGTGYGYT
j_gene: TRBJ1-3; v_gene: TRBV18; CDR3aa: ASSQESDSRNTIY
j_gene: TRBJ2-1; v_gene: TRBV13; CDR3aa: ASSLKTSGTLNEQF
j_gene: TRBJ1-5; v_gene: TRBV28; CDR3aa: ASSFRQGNSNQPQH
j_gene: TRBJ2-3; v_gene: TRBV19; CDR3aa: ASSTRTLATHTDTQY
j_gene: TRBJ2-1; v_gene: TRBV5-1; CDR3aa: ASSLATSGGGNEQF
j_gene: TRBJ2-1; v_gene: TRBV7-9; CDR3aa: ASSPGGAQYNEQF
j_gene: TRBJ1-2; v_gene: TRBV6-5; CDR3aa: ASSPGQWMAYGYT
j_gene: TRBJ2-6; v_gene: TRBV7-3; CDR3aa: ASTRDNSGANVLT
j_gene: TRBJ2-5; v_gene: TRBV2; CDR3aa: ASRGQGETQY
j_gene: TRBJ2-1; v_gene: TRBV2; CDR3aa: ASSTGRSGGSYNEQF
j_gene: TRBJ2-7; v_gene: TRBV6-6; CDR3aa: ASGGGPFPEQY